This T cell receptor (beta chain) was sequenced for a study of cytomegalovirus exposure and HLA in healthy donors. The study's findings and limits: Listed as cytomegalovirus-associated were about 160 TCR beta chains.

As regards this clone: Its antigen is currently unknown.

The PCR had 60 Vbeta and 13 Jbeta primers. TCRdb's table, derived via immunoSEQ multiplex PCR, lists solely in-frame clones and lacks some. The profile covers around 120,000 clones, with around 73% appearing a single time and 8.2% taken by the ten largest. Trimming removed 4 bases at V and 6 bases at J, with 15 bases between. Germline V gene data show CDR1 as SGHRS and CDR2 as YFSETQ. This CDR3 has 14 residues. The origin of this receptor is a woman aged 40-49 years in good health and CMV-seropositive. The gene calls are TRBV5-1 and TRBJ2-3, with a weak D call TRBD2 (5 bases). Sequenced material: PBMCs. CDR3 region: CASSPGLTSDTQYF. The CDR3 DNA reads TGCGCCAGCAGCCCCGGACTGACCTCCGATACGCAGTATTTT.